One and the same sample provided the 20 T cell receptor beta chains below, sequenced in a study of T cells in Graves' hyperthyroidism and ophthalmopathy. Authors of the study amplified TCR beta CDR3 regions from RNA transcripts. The TCR CDR3 was amplified in a first-round RT-PCR using the HTBI primer set. TCRdb reprocessed the multiplex PCR reads via MiXCR and lists one record per CDR3 protein. This table holds about 300,000 distinct CDR3 sequences, less than 15% found once. The sequenced material came from blood. The source is a woman aged 30 to 39 with Graves' hyperthyroidism that later progressed to Graves' ophthalmopathy.

This clonotype came up a few times. The junction departs from germline at one end; a sequencing error may be responsible. The chain joins TRBV13 to TRBJ2-7; TRBD1 agrees at 10 bases. The V gene's germline CDR1 is PRHDT and CDR2 FYEKMQ (reference sequence). This CDR3 is built from 14 residues. This CDR3 is CACSKRDRGYEQYF. The DNA of the CDR3 is TGTGCCTGCAGCAAGAGGGACAGGGGCTACGAGCAGTACTTC. Complete variable domain (other parts from reference TRBV13 and TRBJ2-7): AAGVIQSPRHLIKEKRETATLKCYPIPRHDTVYWYQQGPGQDPQFLISFYEKMQSDKGSIPDRFSAQQFSDYHSELNMSSLELGDSALYFCACSKRDRGYEQYFGPGTRLTVT.

This clonotype was seen ten or more times. The chain is built from TRBV2 and TRBJ2-7; TRBD2 aligns across 9 bases. Germline V gene lookup returns CDR1 SNHLY and CDR2 FYNNEI. The CDR3 length is 14 residues. Germline trimming cut 7 bases from V and 2 bases from J; bases unmatched to any gene: 6. CDR3 coding DNA: TGTGCCAGCATCGGACTAGCGCATACCTACGAGCAGTACTTC. Its protein product is CASIGLAHTYEQYF.

The J gene is TRBJ2-1, the V gene TRBV10-1, with 7 bases that match TRBD2. With V trimmed by 0 bases and J by 7 bases, 15 bases remained unmatched. The CDR3 covers 18 residues. The germline V gene has CDR1 WNHNN and CDR2 SYGVQD (reference sequence). This CDR3 is CASSESKRDGVIDNEQFF. The CDR3 DNA is TGCGCCAGCAGTGAGTCCAAGCGGGACGGAGTGATTGATAATGAGCAGTTCTTC.

With regard to this clonotype: This may arise from a read error, as a much more abundant clone is one base away. The chain links TRBV28 to TRBJ1-2; D gene unclear. Germline values: CDR1 MDHEN, CDR2 SYDVKM. This CDR3 comprises 13 residues. The CDR3 reads CASSPGAVFGNTF. The CDR3 coding sequence is TGTGCCAGCAGTCCGGGAGCAGTCTTTGGCAACACCTTC.

This clonotype was observed many times. A read error may account for a junction end that differs from germline. The V and J genes are TRBV28 and TRBJ2-6; tentative D call: TRBD1 (6 bases). The germline V gene has CDR1 MDHEN and CDR2 SYDVKM. This CDR3 is 13 amino acids long. DNA for the CDR3: TGTGCAAGCAGGGGCCCTGGGGCCAACGTCCTGACTTTC. It is translated as CASRGPGANVLTF.

This clonotype appeared many times. The chain combines TRBV11-3 with TRBJ2-1; 12 bases line up with TRBD2. The CDR3 loop spans 15 amino acids. The V and J ends lost 3 bases and 6 bases, in that order; junction bases with no gene match: 3. Germline-derived CDR1 and CDR2 are SGHNT and YENEEA. This CDR3 reads CASSLPGLAGNEQFF. DNA of the CDR3: TGTGCCAGCAGCTTGCCGGGACTAGCGGGCAATGAGCAGTTCTTC.

The table lists this clonotype with many counts. V usage is TRBV28 and J usage is TRBJ2-7; TRBD1 is a possible D gene (5 bases). Looked up from germline, CDR1 is MDHEN and CDR2 is SYDVKM. This CDR3 contains 14 residues. V lost 6 bases and J 0 bases, leaving 12 bases between the germline ends. The CDR3 spells CASSGHTPSYEQYF. Written as DNA, the CDR3 is TGTGCCAGCAGCGGACATACGCCCTCCTACGAGCAGTACTTC.

There are a few counts of this clonotype. The chain couples TRBV4-1 to TRBJ2-1; D perhaps matches TRBD2 (6 bases). The germline V and J ends were trimmed by 1 base and 7 bases, with 26 bases remaining between them. The CDR3 length is 19 residues. CDR1 is MGHRA and CDR2 is YSYEKL in the germline V gene. DNA for the CDR3: TGCGCCAGCAGCCAAGGGTCCACTACCTGGCGGGAATTATCGAATGAGCAGTTCTTC. It specifies CASSQGSTTWRELSNEQFF.

The table lists this clonotype with a count of one. CDR3 bases: TGCGCCAGCAGCGCCGGAGACAGGATCACAGATACGCAGTATTTT. It is translated as CASSAGDRITDTQYF. This rearrangement joins TRBV5-1 to TRBJ2-3, with D tentatively TRBD1 (6 bases). V lost 4 bases, J lost 2 bases, and 14 bases lay in between. Germline CDR1 is SGHRS and CDR2 is YFSETQ. The CDR3 spans 15 residues.

This clonotype was recorded a few times. The chain employs TRBV25-1 and TRBJ1-3; 9 bases line up with TRBD1. V shed 3 bases, J shed 4 bases, and the junction held 13 bases outside the gene matches. CDR3 size: 18 residues. The germline gives CDR1 MGHDK, CDR2 SYGVNS. The CDR3 reads CASSESPGQGVGGNTIYF. The CDR3 DNA is TGTGCCAGCAGTGAGTCCCCGGGACAGGGAGTCGGCGGAAACACCATATATTTT.

This clonotype has ten or more counts. The chain employs TRBV5-1 and TRBJ2-7; 8 bases match TRBD1. There are 15 residues in the CDR3. Germline-derived CDR1 and CDR2 are SGHRS and YFSETQ. The junction had 7 bases not matched to a gene; V was cut back by 4 bases and J by 1 base. CDR3 nucleotides: TGCGCCAGCAGCCAGGGGACAGGACAGTCCTACGAGCAGTACTTC. Its protein is CASSQGTGQSYEQYF.

This clonotype was detected many times. Mismatch with germline at one junction end may stem from a read error. The V and J genes are TRBV27 and TRBJ2-2; D is unresolved. Per the germline V gene, CDR1 is MNHEY and CDR2 is SMNVEV (reference sequence). This CDR3 region has 12 residues. This CDR3 is CASSLSTGELFF. Written as DNA, the CDR3 is TGTGCCAGCAGCTTATCGACCGGGGAGCTGTTTTTT.

In this sample, this clonotype turned up many times. This chain links TRBV28 with TRBJ1-2, with 11 bases aligning to TRBD1. The germline V gene encodes CDR1 MDHEN and CDR2 SYDVKM. V gave up 4 bases and J gave up 8 bases; unmatched junction bases: 9. The CDR3 has 15 amino acids. The chain's CDR3 is CASSSGPGQGGGYTF. The CDR3 nucleotides read TGTGCCAGCAGTTCGGGACCGGGACAGGGGGGCGGCTACACCTTC.

In its sample, this clonotype was seen many times. In nucleotides, the CDR3 is TGTGCCAGCATCTATACCGGGACAGGGGGATCTGAAGCTTTCTTT. Translated, it gives CASIYTGTGGSEAFF. This chain connects TRBV27 to TRBJ1-1; 11 bases fit TRBD1. This CDR3 contains 15 residues. The trim removed 7 bases at V and 6 bases at J, leaving 10 bases unmatched. Germline V gives CDR1 MNHEY, CDR2 SMNVEV (reference sequence).

Turning to this clonotype: Being one base from a much bigger clone, this may be a read error. This sequence joins TRBV18 and TRBJ2-1; no firm D call. CDR1 is KGHSH and CDR2 is LQKENI in the germline V gene. This CDR3 region has 14 residues. CDR3 loop: CTSSPLLHTNEQFF. CDR3 nucleotide sequence: TGTACCAGCTCACCCCTTTTACACACCAATGAGCAGTTCTTC.

V and J are TRBV20-1 and TRBJ2-7, with TRBD2 as a possible D gene (6 bases). The CDR3 runs to 12 residues. Germline CDR1 and CDR2: DFQATT and SNEGSKA (reference sequence). V was pared by 3 bases and J by 3 bases, with 9 bases between. CDR3 amino acids: CSASGSVYEQYF. CDR3 coding DNA: TGCAGTGCTAGCGGGAGCGTCTACGAGCAGTACTTC.

This clonotype was seen at least ten times. The chain uses TRBV9 and TRBJ2-5; weak D call: TRBD2 (6 bases). In germline, CDR1 is SGDLS, CDR2 YYNGEE. The CDR3 runs to 14 residues. V was trimmed by 0 bases and J by 4 bases, leaving 10 bases between them. The CDR3 protein is CASSVGGIRETQYF. The CDR3 region has the DNA TGTGCCAGCAGCGTAGGCGGGATTCGAGAGACCCAGTACTTC.

V usage is TRBV6-2 or TRBV6-3 and J usage is TRBJ2-7; 12 nucleotides agree with TRBD2. The CDR3 has 16 amino acids. V trimming: 6 bases; J trimming: 2 bases; junction bases outside the gene matches: 8. Per germline, CDR1 MNHEY and CDR2 SVGEGT. This CDR3 reads CASRKDLAGGPYEQYF. CDR3 DNA sequence: TGTGCCAGCAGAAAAGACCTAGCGGGAGGGCCCTACGAGCAGTACTTC.

This clonotype was seen at least ten times. This chain connects TRBV6-2 or TRBV6-3 to TRBJ1-1; D uncertain. The germline V gene has CDR1 MNHEY and CDR2 SVGEGT. The CDR3 runs 15 residues. Trimming took 0 bases from V and 1 from J, leaving 9 bases between them. CDR3 in DNA: TGTGCCAGCAGTTACTCCGGACGGCAGAACACTGAAGCTTTCTTT. It encodes CASSYSGRQNTEAFF.

The chain uses TRBV2 and TRBJ1-2, with D perhaps TRBD1 (5 bases). Trimming removed 7 bases at V and 5 bases at J, with 14 bases between. Germline V gene lookup returns CDR1 SNHLY and CDR2 FYNNEI. CDR3 length: 13 amino acids. The CDR3 is CASTGQNQYGYTF. The DNA for the CDR3 is TGTGCCAGCACAGGGCAGAACCAATATGGCTACACCTTC. Combining the CDR3 with reference TRBV2 and TRBJ1-2 gives the whole variable domain EPEVTQTPSHQVTQMGQEVILRCVPISNHLYFYWYRQILGQKVEFLVSFYNNEISEKSEIFDDQFSVERPDGSNFTLKIRSTKLEDSAMYFCASTGQNQYGYTFGSGTRLTVV.